The following is a T cell receptor beta chain sequence with its context. No antigen is known for it. No base-level quality is on record; no much larger clone is a single base apart. The immunoSEQ Assay, a bias-controlled multiplex PCR, was used to amplify TCRbeta CDR3 regions from genomic DNA. The authors' analysis ran thus. Within the assay, amplification of reference gene primers was used to estimate how many nucleated cells each sample contained. Sequence reads were collapsed and filtered to measure the absolute abundance of every unique TCRbeta CDR3 rearrangement. For each sample, productive Simpson clonality was calculated as the square root of Simpson's diversity index over productive rearrangements. TCRdb's version of the immuneACCESS table is confined to in-frame rearrangements and falls short of the full clone set. An unresolved V gene accounts for under half of the shortfall where checked; the remainder is of unknown origin. V and J calls and clone size are given by that table; D and trimming were obtained from the DNA. For this sample the table gives 200,000 to 250,000 clones, of which more than 80% were detected only once. The ten largest clones add up to roughly 7.8% of the sample.

In Seattle, one collaborating source enrolled patients while the infection was active and tracked those patients longitudinally over the course of disease. Collaborating institutions collected whole blood in K2EDTA tubes following their own protocols. Collaborator samples were shipped for TCRbeta analysis as frozen whole blood, isolated PBMCs, or DNA extracted from either sample type. The data belong to a study of blood T cell repertoires in COVID-19 (dated by TCRdb to between 2020 and 2021). Context from the whole study: Collaborator samples came from the United States, Italy and Spain and covered acute and convalescent phases of COVID-19. Where available, HLA class I and class II types were obtained from metadata supplied by the sample provider rather than from assay-based typing. Sample metadata almost always included a de-identified subject ID, COVID-19 status, age in years and sex. The samples were drawn from two sources: the first 160 participants of the ongoing ImmuneRACE study, and 1,254 subjects contributed by 6 global collaborators. The repertoires were made available in a free public database intended to serve as a resource for research on the immune response to SARS-CoV-2. The dataset comprised deeply sampled blood TCRbeta repertoires from subjects exposed to, actively infected with, or recovered from COVID-19. The prospective study material was composed of cDNA or gDNA derived from T cells, B-cell-depleted T cells, or PBMCs.

The full study reports these points: The amount of clinical and demographic metadata varied by source and participant and was provided uncurated.

This receptor was identified in a woman older than 75 with COVID-19, enrolled during active disease. Material for sequencing was peripheral blood.

In nucleotides, the sequence is TGCGCCAGCAGCTTCGCTAGCGGGGGGCCTGGAGAGACCCAGTACTTC. Translated, it gives CASSFASGGPGETQYF. The chain was built from TRBV5-1 and TRBJ2-5; 11 nucleotides in the junction match TRBD2. Trimming accounts for 2 bases at V and 4 bases at J, while the number of junction bases matched to no gene is 7. CDR1 and CDR2 (SGHRS, YFSETQ) derive from the germline V gene. The CDR3, from cysteine to phenylalanine, totals 16 residues. Only the CDR3 region is kept as DNA, spanning 48 bases read in frame from base 1.